This T cell receptor (beta chain) originates from a study of T cells in Graves' hyperthyroidism and ophthalmopathy. Participants, patients aged 18 to 65, had newly diagnosed hyperthyroidism with a duration under 2 months. Diagnoses were made from clinical symptoms, serum measures (thyroxine and TRAb), thyroid ultrasound and orbital computed tomography. The CDR3 covers 13 residues. V lost 6 bases and J lost 4; bases outside the gene matches: 6. Germline CDR1 SEHNR, CDR2 FQNEAQ (reference sequence). Regions amplified from RNA transcripts were the TCR beta CDR3 regions. The study used the HTBI primer set for a first-round RT-PCR of the TCR CDR3. Each CDR3 protein is one row after TCRdb ran MiXCR on the multiplex PCR reads. The sample contains about 560,000 distinct CDR3 sequences, 46% of which appear only once.

This receptor was obtained from a woman between 18 and 29 years old with Graves' hyperthyroidism. Sequenced material: peripheral blood or thyroid tissue (not recorded which). This chain connects TRBV7-9 to TRBJ2-7; 7 bases align to TRBD2. The CDR3 DNA reads TGTGCCAGCAGTTACCGGGAGGCATACGAGCAGTACTTC. It codes for CASSYREAYEQYF.